One and the same sample provided the 20 T cell receptor beta chains below, sequenced in a study of blood T cells in healthy people across ages. Together with a sample-barcoded 5' primer, a J-beta primer mix was included in a second PCR lasting roughly 6 to 12 cycles. TCRdb ran MiXCR on the 5' RACE reads and lists one entry per CDR3 protein. The sample yields around 500,000 distinct CDR3 sequences, about 25% seen once. These sequences were also reported in another study, on T cells of mothers and their children.

Sequenced input: blood. The receptors derive from a boy aged 2 to 9 in good health.

This chain uses TRBV20-1 with TRBJ2-3; 10 nucleotides match TRBD1. Germline CDR1 is DFQATT and CDR2 is SNEGSKA (reference sequence). This CDR3 comprises 13 residues. V shed 4 bases and J 4 bases; nucleotides not matched to a gene: 2. CDR3 bases: TGCAGTGCTACCGGACAGGGGGCAGATACGCAGTATTTT. Protein sequence: CSATGQGADTQYF.

This clonotype has a count of ten or more. The chain combines TRBV19 with TRBJ2-7; D gene unclear. V was cut by 9 bases and J by 3 bases, with 9 bases left in between. Germline assignment: CDR1 LNHDA and CDR2 SQIVND (reference sequence). This CDR3 has 11 amino acids. For the CDR3, the DNA is TGTGCCAGCAGTGTCGGCTACGAGCAGTACTTC. It translates to CASSVGYEQYF.

The chain uses TRBV2 and TRBJ1-5; D gene ambiguous. The CDR3 is 12 residues long. Germline V lookup: CDR1 SNHLY, CDR2 FYNNEI. Trimming left V 8 bases short and J 2 bases short, with 7 bases between. CDR3 residues: CASGRGNQPQHF. Here the CDR3 DNA reads TGTGCCAGCGGCCGGGGCAATCAGCCCCAGCATTTT.

The chain links TRBV20-1 to TRBJ1-2; D remains ambiguous. The CDR3 sequence is 9 residues long. V was clipped by 5 bases and J by 5 bases, with 3 bases between them. CDR1 DFQATT and CDR2 SNEGSKA come from the germline V gene (reference sequence). The chain's CDR3 is CSAGYGYTF. In nucleotides, the CDR3 is TGCAGTGCTGGGTATGGCTACACCTTC.

This clonotype occurred a few times. The chain has TRBV7-2 and TRBJ1-2, with a tentative D call TRBD1 (6 bases). In germline, CDR1 is SGHTA, CDR2 FQGNSA. V gave up 2 bases and J gave up 6 bases, with 10 bases separating them. The CDR3 is 13 residues long. CDR3 DNA sequence: TGTGCCAGCAGCTTAATGGGGGCCGATGGCTACACCTTC. Its protein product is CASSLMGADGYTF.

This clonotype was recorded a few times. The chain recombines TRBV7-3 with TRBJ2-3; possibly TRBD1 for D (6 bases). The V end lost 5 bases, the J end lost 3 bases, and 21 bases lay between the germline ends. The CDR3 loop spans 17 amino acids. CDR1 and CDR2 from the germline V gene are SGHTA and FQGTGA. The CDR3 loop is CASSPPPTGKGTDTQYF. The CDR3 region has the DNA TGTGCCAGCAGCCCGCCTCCCACAGGGAAAGGTACAGATACGCAGTATTTT.

J is TRBJ2-1 and V is TRBV6-1, with no clear D. CDR1 is MNHNS, CDR2 SASEGT, per germline. CDR3 size: 15 residues. Trimming shortened V by 0 bases and J by 8 bases, and 14 bases separated the two germline ends. CDR3 sequence reads: CASSEAVIPTDEQFF. The CDR3 DNA reads TGTGCCAGCAGTGAAGCGGTGATTCCCACAGATGAGCAGTTCTTC.

The table lists this clonotype with a few counts. The chain links TRBV21-1 to TRBJ2-7; TRBD1, the table's D call, lacks a check against the DNA. TRBV21-1 is a pseudogene locus. This CDR3 is 15 amino acids long. The CDR3: CASSARGGLQNEQYF. CDR3 nucleotides: TGTGCCAGCAGCGCCCGAGGGGGGTTACAGAACGAGCAGTACTTC.

This rearrangement joins TRBV7-2 to TRBJ2-2; 10 bases fit TRBD2. Germline CDR1 and CDR2: SGHTA and FQGNSA. The CDR3 is 18 amino acids. The ends lost 5 bases at V and 8 bases at J; junction bases unmatched: 17. CDR3 bases: TGTGCCAGCAGCCGTGACGGCAGACTAGCGGGTCTCGAGGGGGAGCTGTTTTTT. Protein sequence: CASSRDGRLAGLEGELFF.

This clonotype has ten or more counts. V is TRBV20-1 and J is TRBJ2-7, with 10 bases matching TRBD2. Trimming took 0 bases from V and 6 from J; bases not matched to a gene: 8. Germline V lookup: CDR1 DFQATT, CDR2 SNEGSKA (reference sequence). CDR3 length equals 15 residues. The CDR3 region has the DNA TGCAGTGCTAGAGATCACCTAGCGGGGGTAGGCGAGCAGTACTTC. Residues: CSARDHLAGVGEQYF.

The rearrangement uses TRBV2 and TRBJ2-5; D unclear. The J call may not be correct, given that the DNA end is closer to TRBJ2-1. In germline, CDR1 is SNHLY, CDR2 FYNNEI. The CDR3 spans 10 residues. The CDR3 here is CASSDLEQFF. The DNA for the CDR3 is TGTGCCAGCAGTGACCTTGAGCAGTTCTTC.

This chain joins TRBV10-3 and TRBJ1-6; D may be TRBD1 (6 bases). The CDR3 contains 18 residues. The V and J ends lost 0 bases and 7 bases respectively, with 19 bases between them. From germline, CDR1 is ENHRY and CDR2 SYGVKD. Here the CDR3 reads CAISESIGGQGLNSPLHF. The CDR3 DNA reads as TGTGCCATCAGTGAGTCGATAGGGGGGCAGGGCTTGAATTCACCCCTCCACTTT.

This clonotype was recorded a few times. The chain recombines TRBV27 with TRBJ2-5; a weak D match, TRBD1 (6 bases). The DNA end lines up better with TRBJ2-1; the J call may be wrong. CDR1 MNHEY and CDR2 SMNVEV come from the germline V gene (reference sequence). The CDR3 runs to 14 residues. CDR3 nucleotides: TGTGCCAGCAGTTGGGGGCCAAGAGACAGTGAGCAGTTCTTC. Protein: CASSWGPRDSEQFF.

The V call is TRBV10-3, the J call TRBJ2-1, with D maybe TRBD2 (5 bases). The end of the DNA fits TRBJ2-5 better, so the J call may be wrong. Germline V gives CDR1 ENHRY, CDR2 SYGVKD. The CDR3 extends over 15 amino acids. CDR3 amino acids: CAISASLGSGETQYF. CDR3 DNA sequence: TGTGCCATCAGTGCCTCTCTTGGGAGTGGTGAGACCCAGTACTTC.

This chain connects TRBV20-1 to TRBJ2-3; D could derive from TRBD1 or TRBD2 (5 bases each). The CDR3 runs 16 residues. Trimming stripped 5 bases from V and 4 bases from J, with 22 bases between. Germline V gene lookup returns CDR1 DFQATT and CDR2 SNEGSKA (reference sequence). CDR3 sequence: CSASPSDPRGPDTQYF. The CDR3 DNA follows: TGCAGTGCTTCCCCGAGCGACCCGAGGGGCCCAGATACGCAGTATTTT.

In its sample, this clonotype was seen a few times. The CDR3 here is CASSRQYWSGGAADTQYF. Written as DNA, the CDR3 is TGTGCCAGCAGCCGGCAATATTGGAGCGGGGGGGCTGCAGATACGCAGTATTTT. The chain carries TRBV14 and TRBJ2-3, with TRBD2 identical over 10 bases. This CDR3 has 18 amino acids. With V trimmed by 4 bases and J by 4 bases, 14 bases remained unmatched. Germline V gene sequence: CDR1 SGHDN, CDR2 FVKESK.

This clonotype has a handful of counts. This chain connects TRBV29-1 to TRBJ1-6, with 8 bases fitting TRBD1. CDR3 length: 15 amino acids. Germline loops: CDR1 SQVTM, CDR2 ANQGSEA. For the CDR3, the DNA is TGCAGTCGACTACAGGGGGGCTCCTATAATTCACCCCTCCACTTT. It codes for CSRLQGGSYNSPLHF.

Only a few counts were recorded for this clonotype. V gene TRBV29-1 combines with J gene TRBJ2-2; the D call may be TRBD1 or TRBD2 (5 bases each). The CDR3 length is 13 residues. The V gene lost 6 bases and the J gene lost 4 bases, with 12 bases spanning the gap. Germline V gives CDR1 SQVTM, CDR2 ANQGSEA. The CDR3 loop reads CSVRDPPTGELFF. In DNA form, the CDR3 reads TGCAGCGTCCGGGACCCACCCACCGGGGAGCTGTTTTTT.

There are a few counts of this clonotype. The gene calls are TRBV5-1 and TRBJ2-1, with 10 positions matching TRBD2. Germline CDR1 and CDR2: SGHRS and YFSETQ. Trimming took 4 bases from V and 7 from J; bases not matched to a gene: 11. The CDR3 is made up of 16 amino acids. The CDR3 region is CASSPSWPSGGNEQFF. CDR3 DNA: TGCGCCAGCAGCCCTAGTTGGCCTAGCGGGGGTAATGAGCAGTTCTTC.

J is TRBJ2-1 and V is TRBV20-1, with 8 positions matching TRBD1. The CDR3 sequence is 14 residues long. Germline V CDR1 and CDR2: DFQATT, SNEGSKA (reference sequence). The trim removed 3 bases at V and 2 bases at J, leaving 3 bases unmatched. CDR3 nucleotide sequence: TGCAGTGCTAGGGGACAGGTAACCTACAATGAGCAGTTCTTC. Its protein is CSARGQVTYNEQFF.